The 9 T cell receptor beta chains listed next were all sequenced from one sample in a study of blood T cell repertoires in COVID-19. TCRdb's table, derived via immunoSEQ multiplex PCR, lists solely in-frame clones and lacks some. The table shows fewer than 120,000 clones, with 70% to 90% occurring only once. Sequenced sample: peripheral blood. These receptors were collected from a human donor in a cohort sampled during active COVID-19.

V usage is TRBV30 and J usage is TRBJ2-1; no definite D call. The CDR3 runs to 11 residues. Germline-derived CDR1 and CDR2 are GTSNPN and SVGIG (reference sequence). V lost 7 bases to trimming and J lost 4 bases, with 8 bases between them. In DNA, the CDR3 is TGTGCCTCCGCACAGTACAATGAGCAGTTCTTC. Its translation: CASAQYNEQFF.

The rearrangement links TRBV28 to TRBJ1-1, with TRBD1 matching over 8 bases. The germline gives CDR1 MDHEN, CDR2 SYDVKM. This CDR3 is 15 amino acids long. The ends lost 4 bases at V and 1 base at J; junction bases unmatched: 5. The CDR3 region has the DNA TGTGCCAGCAGTTCGGACAGGGAGGGGAACACTGAAGCTTTCTTT. Residues: CASSSDREGNTEAFF.

Regarding this clone: The junction differs from germline at one of its ends, possibly a read error. The chain uses TRBV7-7 and TRBJ2-3; 8 bases align to TRBD2. The V gene's germline CDR1 is SSHAT and CDR2 FNYEAQ (reference sequence). The CDR3 totals 15 residues. CDR3 residues: CASSPSAGVSDTQYF. The CDR3 DNA is TGTGCTAGCAGCCCATCAGCGGGAGTGTCGGATACGCAGTATTTT.

The J gene is TRBJ2-1, the V gene TRBV13, with a weak D call TRBD2 (6 bases). CDR3 length equals 12 residues. Trimming took off 2 bases at V and 15 bases at J, with 14 bases between the two ends. Germline CDR1 is PRHDT and CDR2 is FYEKMQ (reference sequence). The CDR3, as DNA: TGTGCCAGCAGCTTATGGCCGGGAGTGCTGTTCTTC. Residues: CASSLWPGVLFF. Using reference TRBV13 and TRBJ2-1 for the parts outside the CDR3, the full variable domain is AAGVIQSPRHLIKEKRETATLKCYPIPRHDTVYWYQQGPGQDPQFLISFYEKMQSDKGSIPDRFSAQQFSDYHSELNMSSLELGDSALYFCASSLWPGVLFFGPGTRLTVL.

A single count supports this clone. The chain joins TRBV2 to TRBJ1-5; tentatively, D is TRBD1 (5 bases). The CDR3 has 13 amino acids. V lost 7 bases, J lost 11 bases, and 18 bases lay in between. Per germline, CDR1 SNHLY and CDR2 FYNNEI. CDR3 nucleotides: TGTGCCAGCAAAAGGGGTACGGCAGGGTCCCAGCATTTT. Its protein is CASKRGTAGSQHF.

The chain links TRBV4-1 to TRBJ2-1; no reliable D call. The V and J ends lost 2 bases and 0 bases respectively, with 14 bases between them. This CDR3 has 17 amino acids. Germline V gives CDR1 MGHRA, CDR2 YSYEKL. The CDR3 coding sequence is TGCGCCAGCAGCCAAACGATAACAGCAAGCTCCTACAATGAGCAGTTCTTC. Protein sequence: CASSQTITASSYNEQFF.

The V gene is TRBV19, the J gene TRBJ1-1; D not resolved. Germline CDR1 LNHDA, CDR2 SQIVND (reference sequence). The V and J ends lost 5 bases and 0 bases respectively, with 7 bases between them. There are 13 residues in the CDR3. CDR3 DNA: TGTGCCAGTAGTTCACAGATGAACACTGAAGCTTTCTTT. This encodes CASSSQMNTEAFF.

This clone has only a few counts. The V and J genes are TRBV5-3 and TRBJ1-5, with D uncertain. TRBV5-3 is an open reading frame, and its role is uncertain. This CDR3 is built from 14 residues. Trimming left V 5 bases short and J 6 bases short, with 15 bases between. CDR3 coding DNA: TGTGCCAGAAGACCGCCTAGTAGAATTCAGCCCCAGCATTTT. Translation gives CARRPPSRIQPQHF.

This chain uses TRBV9 with TRBJ2-7, with D hard to call. The length of the CDR3 is 15 residues. V was pared by 0 bases and J by 0 bases, with 10 bases between. CDR1 is SGDLS and CDR2 is YYNGEE in the germline V gene. Here the CDR3 DNA reads TGTGCCAGCAGCGTAGAAGCGCGAAGCTCCTACGAGCAGTACTTC. Translating it yields CASSVEARSSYEQYF.